The clone carrying this T cell receptor (beta chain) came up once. The assay was immunoSEQ multiplex PCR, and TCRdb's table has in-frame clones only and misses some. The top ten clones hold around 8% of a sample with 46,000 or so clones, over 75% of them seen once. The data were obtained in a study of blood T cell repertoires in COVID-19. The V segment lost 1 base and the J segment 7 bases; nucleotides outside the gene matches: 5. Germline V lookup: CDR1 SGHVS, CDR2 FQNEAQ. The CDR3 is 16 amino acids. V gene TRBV7-8 combines with J gene TRBJ2-3; 13 nucleotides line up with TRBD2. The material sequenced was peripheral blood. This TCR derives from a man aged 45-65 years with acute or convalescent COVID-19. The CDR3, as DNA: TGTGCCAGCAGCTTAGGACTAGCGGGAGGCGGGTATACGCAGTATTTT. Translation: CASSLGLAGGGYTQYF. Using reference TRBV7-8 and TRBJ2-3 for the parts outside the CDR3, the full variable domain is GAGVSQSPRYKVAKRGQDVALRCDPISGHVSLFWYQQALGQGPEFLTYFQNEAQLDKSGLPSDRFFAERPEGSVSTLKIQRTQQEDSAVYLCASSLGLAGGGYTQYFGPGTRLTVL.